One and the same sample provided the 14 T cell receptor beta chains below, sequenced in a study of cytomegalovirus exposure and HLA in healthy donors. The method was immunoSEQ multiplex PCR; TCRdb's version includes in-frame clones alone and lacks a portion of them. The table lists some 80,000 clones, approximately 95% of them singletons. The sample taken for sequencing was PBMCs. Receptors originate from a man younger than 35 in good health and CMV-seropositive.

This clone was detected only once. The chain links TRBV11-3 to TRBJ1-1; 11 positions agree with TRBD1. Germline CDR1 is SGHNT and CDR2 is YENEEA. Losses at the gene ends were 6 bases for V and 4 bases for J; bases not matched to a gene: 4. The CDR3 is made up of 14 amino acids. The CDR3 is CASSYGTGGTEAFF. For the CDR3, the DNA is TGTGCCAGCAGTTACGGGACAGGGGGCACTGAAGCTTTCTTT. Drawing the rest from reference TRBV11-3 and TRBJ1-1, the complete variable domain is EAGVVQSPRYKIIEKKQPVAFWCNPISGHNTLYWYLQNLGQGPELLIRYENEEAVDDSQLPKDRFSAERLKGVDSTLKIQPAELGDSAVYLCASSYGTGGTEAFFGQGTRLTVV.

The gene calls are TRBV5-5 and TRBJ2-2; possible D gene TRBD2, 5 bases. The germline V gene has CDR1 SGHKS and CDR2 YYEKEE (reference sequence). This CDR3 is 18 amino acids long. V lost 4 bases, J lost 1 base, and 20 bases lay in between. The CDR3 DNA sequence: TGTGCCAGCAGCCTAATGGTCCCGGGGAGCCGGAACACCGGGGAGCTGTTTTTT. This codes for CASSLMVPGSRNTGELFF.

The V and J genes are TRBV6-6 and TRBJ2-7, with TRBD1 identical over 10 bases. Trimming at V came to 10 bases and at J to 7 bases, leaving 13 bases not matched to a gene. From germline, CDR1 is MNHNY and CDR2 SVGAGI (reference sequence). This CDR3 spans 14 amino acids. In DNA form, the CDR3 reads TGTGCCACCAACTCCGGGACAGGGGCTGGGGAGCAGTACTTC. Its translation: CATNSGTGAGEQYF.

The rearrangement joins TRBV19 to TRBJ2-3; the D gene is possibly TRBD2 (5 bases). The germline V gene has CDR1 LNHDA and CDR2 SQIVND (reference sequence). The V end was cut by 6 bases, the J end by 4 bases, with 11 bases between. This CDR3 has 13 residues. For the CDR3, the DNA is TGTGCCAGTAGGACTAATATGGCAGATACGCAGTATTTT. This gives the protein CASRTNMADTQYF.

The CDR3 protein is CASSERLAGGPIADTQYF. The CDR3 DNA is TGTGCCAGCAGTGAGAGACTAGCGGGAGGGCCTATCGCAGATACGCAGTATTTT. The J gene is TRBJ2-3, the V gene TRBV6-1; 14 bases line up with TRBD2. V dropped 3 bases and J dropped 4; count of bases not matched to a gene: 9. The CDR3 loop spans 18 amino acids. CDR1 is MNHNS and CDR2 is SASEGT in the germline V gene.

The chain has TRBV7-8 and TRBJ1-3; D is possibly TRBD1 (5 bases). V lost 5 bases and J 1 base, leaving 9 bases between the germline ends. The CDR3 runs to 14 residues. In germline, CDR1 is SGHVS, CDR2 FQNEAQ. The CDR3 is CASSRRVSGNTIYF. The DNA of the CDR3 is TGTGCCAGCAGCCGCAGGGTATCTGGAAACACCATATATTTT.

The table lists this clone with a count of one. CDR3: CASRIRGANTEAFF. In DNA, the CDR3 is TGTGCCAGCAGGATAAGGGGCGCGAACACTGAAGCTTTCTTT. This chain uses TRBV27 with TRBJ1-1; tentative D call: TRBD1 (5 bases). With 6 bases removed from V and 1 base from J, the gap between germline ends came to 12 bases. CDR1 is MNHEY and CDR2 is SMNVEV in the germline V gene (reference sequence). This CDR3 comprises 14 residues.

This clone was picked up one time. The rearrangement uses TRBV28 and TRBJ2-3; 10 positions agree with TRBD2. The CDR3 covers 15 residues. Germline V gene sequence: CDR1 MDHEN, CDR2 SYDVKM. Germline trimming cut 4 bases from V and 2 bases from J; bases unmatched to any gene: 3. Here the CDR3 DNA reads TGTGCCAGCAGTTCCGGACTAGCGGCCACAGATACGCAGTATTTT. Its protein is CASSSGLAATDTQYF.

V and J are TRBV5-1 and TRBJ2-3, with D tentatively TRBD1 (6 bases). V lost 0 bases and J 4 bases, leaving 15 bases between the germline ends. The CDR3 is 16 residues long. Germline values: CDR1 SGHRS, CDR2 YFSETQ. The CDR3 spells CASSLAVGGEADTQYF. Here the CDR3 DNA reads TGCGCCAGCAGCTTGGCCGTTGGGGGCGAGGCAGATACGCAGTATTTT.

V gene TRBV5-2 combines with J gene TRBJ1-2. TRBV5-2 counts as a pseudogene. The CDR3 totals 16 residues. The CDR3 nucleotides read TGTGCCAGCAACATTCCTGGAGTACGAAAGACCTATGGCTACACCTTC. Translated, it gives CASNIPGVRKTYGYTF.

The rearrangement uses TRBV18 and TRBJ2-4, with D possibly being TRBD1 (6 bases). Trimming pared 3 bases from V and 1 base from J, leaving 10 bases between. The germline V gene has CDR1 KGHSH and CDR2 LQKENI. This CDR3 contains 15 residues. The CDR3 is CASSPQGIAKNIQYF. The CDR3 DNA is TGTGCCAGCTCACCCCAGGGGATTGCCAAAAACATTCAGTACTTC.

The chain recombines TRBV11-2 with TRBJ2-5, with D tentatively TRBD2 (5 bases). CDR1 is SGHAT, CDR2 FQNNGV, per germline. Trimming left V 1 base short and J 7 bases short, with 19 bases between. The CDR3 is made up of 16 amino acids. Here the CDR3 DNA reads TGTGCCAGCAGCTTAGGAGGGATGCTAATCGATCGGACCCAGTACTTC. Translation: CASSLGGMLIDRTQYF.

The gene calls are TRBV7-9 and TRBJ2-3; tentatively, D is TRBD1 (7 bases). The germline V gene encodes CDR1 SEHNR and CDR2 FQNEAQ (reference sequence). CDR3 length: 16 amino acids. The V and J ends lost 5 bases and 7 bases respectively, with 22 bases between them. In DNA form, the CDR3 reads TGTGCCAGCAGCCTACCGACAGGGCGGGGTGGTCATACGCAGTATTTT. As protein: CASSLPTGRGGHTQYF.

The V and J genes are TRBV10-3 and TRBJ2-1, with 8 bases aligning to TRBD2. Unmatched junction bases numbered 17, after V lost 7 bases and J lost 3 bases. The germline V gene encodes CDR1 ENHRY and CDR2 SYGVKD. The CDR3 is made up of 18 amino acids. CDR3 DNA sequence: TGTGCCATCACCGTGGGCCGGGAGTCGGGAGGGGACTACAATGAGCAGTTCTTC. Amino acids: CAITVGRESGGDYNEQFF.